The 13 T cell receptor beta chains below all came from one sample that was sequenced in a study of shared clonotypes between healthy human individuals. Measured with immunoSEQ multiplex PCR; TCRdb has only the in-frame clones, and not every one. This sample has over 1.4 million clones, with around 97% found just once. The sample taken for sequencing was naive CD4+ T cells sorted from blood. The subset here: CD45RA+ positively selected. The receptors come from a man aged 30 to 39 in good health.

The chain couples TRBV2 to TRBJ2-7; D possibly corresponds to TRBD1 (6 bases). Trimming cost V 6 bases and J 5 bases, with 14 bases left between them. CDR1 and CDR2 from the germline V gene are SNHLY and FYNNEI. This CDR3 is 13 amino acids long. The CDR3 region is CASRLTGGHEQYF. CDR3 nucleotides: TGTGCCAGCAGATTGACAGGAGGCCACGAGCAGTACTTC. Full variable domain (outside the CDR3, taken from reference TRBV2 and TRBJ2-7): EPEVTQTPSHQVTQMGQEVILRCVPISNHLYFYWYRQILGQKVEFLVSFYNNEISEKSEIFDDQFSVERPDGSNFTLKIRSTKLEDSAMYFCASRLTGGHEQYFGPGTRLTVT.

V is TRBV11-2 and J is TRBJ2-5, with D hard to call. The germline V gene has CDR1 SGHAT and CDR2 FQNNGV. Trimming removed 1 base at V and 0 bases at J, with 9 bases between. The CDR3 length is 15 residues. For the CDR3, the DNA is TGTGCCAGCAGCTTAGGTCAACGGAACCAAGAGACCCAGTACTTC. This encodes CASSLGQRNQETQYF.

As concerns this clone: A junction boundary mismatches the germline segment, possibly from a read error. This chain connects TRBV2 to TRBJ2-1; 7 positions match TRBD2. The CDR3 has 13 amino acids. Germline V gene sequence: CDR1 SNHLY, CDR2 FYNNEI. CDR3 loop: CVTGGSKSNEQFF. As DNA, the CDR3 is TGCGTTACCGGCGGGAGTAAGTCAAATGAGCAGTTCTTC. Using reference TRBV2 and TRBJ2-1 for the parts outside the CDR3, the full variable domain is EPEVTQTPSHQVTQMGQEVILRCVPISNHLYFYWYRQILGQKVEFLVSFYNNEISEKSEIFDDQFSVERPDGSNFTLKIRSTKLEDSAMYFCVTGGSKSNEQFFGPGTRLTVL.

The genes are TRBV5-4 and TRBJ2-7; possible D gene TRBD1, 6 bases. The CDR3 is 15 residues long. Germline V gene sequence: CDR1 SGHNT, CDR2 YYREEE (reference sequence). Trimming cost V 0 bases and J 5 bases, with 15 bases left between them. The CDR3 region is CASSLAGHRVDEQYF. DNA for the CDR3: TGTGCCAGCAGCTTGGCGGGACACCGGGTCGACGAGCAGTACTTC.

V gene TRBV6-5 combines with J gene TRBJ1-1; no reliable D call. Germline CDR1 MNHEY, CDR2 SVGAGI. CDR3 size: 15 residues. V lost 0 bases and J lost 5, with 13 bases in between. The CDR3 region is CASSYSRNRETEAFF. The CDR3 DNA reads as TGTGCCAGCAGTTACTCGAGAAATAGGGAGACTGAAGCTTTCTTT.

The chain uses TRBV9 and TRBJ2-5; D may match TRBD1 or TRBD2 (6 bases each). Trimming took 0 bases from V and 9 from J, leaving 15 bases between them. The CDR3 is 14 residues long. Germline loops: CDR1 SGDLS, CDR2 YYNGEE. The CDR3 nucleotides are TGTGCCAGCAGCGTAGGGGGGGCCGGGGTGGCCCAGTACTTC. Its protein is CASSVGGAGVAQYF.

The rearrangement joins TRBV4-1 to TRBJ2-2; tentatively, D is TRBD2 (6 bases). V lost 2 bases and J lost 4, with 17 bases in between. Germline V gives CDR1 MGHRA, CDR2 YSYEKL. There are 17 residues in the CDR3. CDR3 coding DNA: TGCGCCAGCAGCCAAACGCCCGGAGCGGGCCCCACCGGGGAGCTGTTTTTT. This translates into CASSQTPGAGPTGELFF.

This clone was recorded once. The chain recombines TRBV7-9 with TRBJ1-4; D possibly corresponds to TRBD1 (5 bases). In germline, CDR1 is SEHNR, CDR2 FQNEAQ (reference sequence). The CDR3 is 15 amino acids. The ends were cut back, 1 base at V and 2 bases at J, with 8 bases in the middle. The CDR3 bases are TGTGCCAGCAGCTTAGGGGGCATCACTAATGAAAAACTGTTTTTT. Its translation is CASSLGGITNEKLFF.

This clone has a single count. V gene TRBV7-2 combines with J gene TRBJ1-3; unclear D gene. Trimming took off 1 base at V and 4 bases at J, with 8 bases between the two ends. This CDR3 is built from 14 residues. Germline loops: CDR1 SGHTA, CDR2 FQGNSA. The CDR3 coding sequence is TGTGCCAGCAGCTTAGTATCTTGGGGAAACACCATATATTTT. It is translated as CASSLVSWGNTIYF. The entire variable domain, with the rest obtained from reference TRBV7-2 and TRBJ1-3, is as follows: GAGVSQSPSNKVTEKGKDVELRCDPISGHTALYWYRQSLGQGLEFLIYFQGNSAPDKSGLPSDRFSAERTGGSVSTLTIQRTQQEDSAVYLCASSLVSWGNTIYFGEGSWLTVV.

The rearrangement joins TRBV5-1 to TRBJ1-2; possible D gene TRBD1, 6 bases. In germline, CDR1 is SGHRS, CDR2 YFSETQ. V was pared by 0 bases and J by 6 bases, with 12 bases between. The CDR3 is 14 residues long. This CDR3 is CASSLGAGEDGYTF. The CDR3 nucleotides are TGCGCCAGCAGCTTGGGGGCAGGGGAGGATGGCTACACCTTC.

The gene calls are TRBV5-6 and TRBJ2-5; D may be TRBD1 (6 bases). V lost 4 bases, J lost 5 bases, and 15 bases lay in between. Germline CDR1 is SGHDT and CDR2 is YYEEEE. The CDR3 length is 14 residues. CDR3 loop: CASSPQGFWETQYF. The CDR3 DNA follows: TGTGCCAGCAGCCCCCAGGGGTTTTGGGAGACCCAGTACTTC.

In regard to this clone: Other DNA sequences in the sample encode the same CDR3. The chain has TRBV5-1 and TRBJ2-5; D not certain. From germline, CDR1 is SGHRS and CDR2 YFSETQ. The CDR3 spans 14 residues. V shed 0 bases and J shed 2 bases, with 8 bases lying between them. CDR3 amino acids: CASSLDPGQETQYF. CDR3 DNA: TGCGCCAGCAGCTTGGATCCAGGACAAGAGACCCAGTACTTC. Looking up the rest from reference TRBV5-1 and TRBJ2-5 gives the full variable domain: KAGVTQTPRYLIKTRGQQVTLSCSPISGHRSVSWYQQTPGQGLQFLFEYFSETQRNKGNFPGRFSGRQFSNSRSEMNVSTLELGDSALYLCASSLDPGQETQYFGPGTRLLVL.

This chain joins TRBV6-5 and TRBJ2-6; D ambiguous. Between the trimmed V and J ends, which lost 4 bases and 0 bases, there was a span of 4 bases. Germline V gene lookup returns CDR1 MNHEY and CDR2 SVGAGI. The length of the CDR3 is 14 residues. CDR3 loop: CASSSRSGANVLTF. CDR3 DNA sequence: TGTGCCAGCAGTTCTCGCTCTGGGGCCAACGTCCTGACTTTC.